Listed below are T cell receptor beta chains from one sample, sequenced in a study of technical replicates of blood from a handful of donors. The table came from immunoSEQ multiplex PCR; TCRdb's copy has only in-frame clones and leaves some out. This repertoire shows around 79,000 clones, around 94% found once; its top ten account for 0.25% to 0.3%. The sample taken for sequencing was T cells isolated from PBMCs. All receptors come from a human donor in good health. CDR3s include the opening cysteine and the closing phenylalanine or tryptophan. A D gene is named only where the DNA matches it firmly. Rows give clone size only sometimes, using once, few, many, or a class for an expanded clone.

cdr3_nt	cdr3_aa	clone_size	j_call	d_call	v_call
TGTGCCAGTAGTAGTGTCAGTGAAAATGAGCAGTTCTTC	CASSSVSENEQFF	-	TRBJ2-1	-	TRBV19
TGCAGCGTTGAAGGGGGCGCGCTAGCGGGGGGATTTCTAAGCACAGATACGCAGTATTTT	CSVEGGALAGGFLSTDTQYF	-	TRBJ2-3	TRBD2	TRBV29-1
TGTGCCTGGAGTACAGGGGGCTCGGTGGCATCACCCCTCCACTTT	CAWSTGGSVASPLHF	-	TRBJ1-6	TRBD1	TRBV30
TGTGCCAGTAGTATCTCCGGTGCCTATGGCTACACCTTC	CASSISGAYGYTF	-	TRBJ1-2	-	TRBV19
TGTGCCAGCAGCTTAGATGGCGGGAACACTGAAGCTTTCTTT	CASSLDGGNTEAFF	-	TRBJ1-1	-	TRBV7-6
TGTGCCAGCAGTTACGGTCTCCGGGGGGGTGGAGAGACCCAGTACTTC	CASSYGLRGGGETQYF	-	TRBJ2-5	TRBD2	TRBV6-6
TGCGCCAGCAGCTTGGCCGGACAGGCGCACTACAATGAGCAGTTCTTC	CASSLAGQAHYNEQFF	-	TRBJ2-1	TRBD1	TRBV5-1
TGTGCCAGCAGCCCCCCGACTAGCGGATTCTACGAGCAGTACTTC	CASSPPTSGFYEQYF	-	TRBJ2-7	TRBD2	TRBV7-9
TGTGCCAGCAGTTATAACACCGATGGAGGAGGAGAGACCCAGTACTTC	CASSYNTDGGGETQYF	-	TRBJ2-5	-	TRBV28
TGTGCCAGCAGTTACGAGGGAGATGGCTACACCTTC	CASSYEGDGYTF	once	TRBJ1-2	-	TRBV6-5
TGTGCCAGCAGTTTAGGGAGGGGCCCCAAGCGGGCTCCCTCTGGGGCCAACGTCCTGACTTTC	CASSLGRGPKRAPSGANVLTF	-	TRBJ2-6	TRBD2	TRBV28
TGTGCCAGCAGACCCGGGGTATTATCACCCCTCCACTTT	CASRPGVLSPLHF	-	TRBJ1-6	-	TRBV27
TGTGCTAGCAGCTTAGTCCTCTATAGTGATACGCAGTATTTT	CASSLVLYSDTQYF	-	TRBJ2-3	-	TRBV7-7
TGTGCCAGCAGCTTATACTCGGGCTCCTACGAGCAGTACTTC	CASSLYSGSYEQYF	-	TRBJ2-7	-	TRBV7-2
TGTGCCAGCAGCGCTACAGATGGGGAGCAGTACTTC	CASSATDGEQYF	-	TRBJ2-7	-	TRBV9
TGTGCCATCAGTGAGTTCGGGACTAGCCAAGAGACCCAGTACTTC	CAISEFGTSQETQYF	-	TRBJ2-5	TRBD2	TRBV10-3
TGTGCCAGCAGCACCTTAGCGGGGTCAGAGACCCAGTACTTC	CASSTLAGSETQYF	-	TRBJ2-5	TRBD2	TRBV5-6
TGCAGCGTCGGGACAGGGGGCAGTGAGCAGTTCTTC	CSVGTGGSEQFF	-	TRBJ2-1	TRBD1	TRBV29-1
TGTGCCAGCAGCTTCGATGGGGGCCGTCAAGAGACCCAGTACTTC	CASSFDGGRQETQYF	-	TRBJ2-5	-	TRBV11-3
TGTGCCTGGAGTGCCAGGGCCACCTATGGCTACACCTTC	CAWSARATYGYTF	-	TRBJ1-2	-	TRBV30
TGTGCCAGCAGTCTTGATAAAGCGGGATTACATTCACCCCTCCACTTT	CASSLDKAGLHSPLHF	-	TRBJ1-6	-	TRBV2
TGTGCCAGCTCACCACCGACAGTGACCTACGAGCAGTACTTC	CASSPPTVTYEQYF	-	TRBJ2-7	-	TRBV18
TGTGCCAGCAGCCAAGAACGCAGGAGGGGTGAAGCTTTCTTT	CASSQERRRGEAFF	-	TRBJ1-1	-	TRBV14
TGCGCCAGCAGTGAGAATGGAGGCTTCTCTGGAAACACCATATATTTT	CASSENGGFSGNTIYF	-	TRBJ1-3	-	TRBV10-2
TGTGCCAGCAGCATCAATAGCAATCAGCCCCAGCATTTT	CASSINSNQPQHF	-	TRBJ1-5	-	TRBV7-9
TGTGCCACCAGCAGAGTAGAAGGGGTGCGAGAAAAACTGTTTTTT	CATSRVEGVREKLFF	-	TRBJ1-4	-	TRBV15
TGTGCCAGCAGTTTAGGTACAGGGCGGGGCTACACCTTC	CASSLGTGRGYTF	-	TRBJ1-2	-	TRBV28
TGTGCCAGCAGCGTACAAGGGGAGGGGTCCTACGAGCAGTACTTC	CASSVQGEGSYEQYF	-	TRBJ2-7	TRBD2	TRBV9
TGTGCCAGCAGCGCCGGTGGCTACACCTTC	CASSAGGYTF	-	TRBJ1-2	-	TRBV6-1
TGTGCCAGCATGGGCAGTCCCTATGGCTACACCTTC	CASMGSPYGYTF	-	TRBJ1-2	-	TRBV6-6
TGTGCCAGCAGCCAAGATCGGGGAACGGACCGCCCTGAAGCTTTCTTT	CASSQDRGTDRPEAFF	-	TRBJ1-1	-	TRBV14